Below, 26 T cell receptor beta chains from the same sample are listed, as sequenced in a study of blood T cell repertoires in COVID-19. The table came from immunoSEQ multiplex PCR; TCRdb's copy has only in-frame clones and leaves some out. The data hold more than 95,000 clones, with about 88% observed a single time. Source material: peripheral blood. These receptors were taken from a human donor in a cohort sampled during active COVID-19.

The V gene is TRBV4-1, the J gene TRBJ1-2; the D gene is possibly TRBD1 (6 bases). This CDR3 region has 16 residues. Germline loops: CDR1 MGHRA, CDR2 YSYEKL. V dropped 0 bases and J dropped 8 bases, with 19 bases sitting between them. CDR3 sequence reads: CASSQDHLGGGQGYTF. CDR3 DNA: TGCGCCAGCAGCCAAGATCATCTCGGCGGGGGGCAAGGCTACACCTTC.

This rearrangement joins TRBV6-5 to TRBJ1-5; 7 bases fit TRBD1. With V trimmed by 5 bases and J by 5 bases, 6 bases remained unmatched. CDR3 length: 14 amino acids. Germline CDR1 reads MNHEY; CDR2 reads SVGAGI. CDR3 DNA: TGTGCCAGCAGTCCGACAGGGTTGTATCAGCCCCAGCATTTT. Amino acid sequence: CASSPTGLYQPQHF.

The gene calls are TRBV7-8 and TRBJ2-1; a possible D gene is TRBD1 (6 bases). The CDR3 spans 16 residues. The V gene lost 4 bases and the J gene lost 7 bases, with 20 bases spanning the gap. The V gene's germline CDR1 is SGHVS and CDR2 FQNEAQ. CDR3 in amino acids: CASSSTGTRSFNEQFF. In DNA form, the CDR3 reads TGTGCCAGCAGCTCCACCGGGACACGATCTTTTAATGAGCAGTTCTTC.

This clone was found a few times. The CDR3 DNA reads TGTGCCAGCAGCTTGGGGGCCAGGCAGCCCCAGCATTTT. It is translated as CASSLGARQPQHF. This sequence joins TRBV11-2 and TRBJ1-5; a possible D gene is TRBD1 (6 bases). V was shortened by 3 bases and J by 7 bases, with 10 bases between the two germline ends. CDR1 SGHAT and CDR2 FQNNGV come from the germline V gene. This CDR3 is built from 13 residues.

This clone was seen a single time. CDR3 in amino acids: CASSVGQGNTEAFF. The CDR3 region has the DNA TGTGCCAGCAGTGTGGGACAGGGGAACACTGAAGCTTTCTTT. The V and J genes are TRBV2 and TRBJ1-1; TRBD1 matches 9 bases. The length of the CDR3 is 14 residues. CDR1 and CDR2 (germline): SNHLY, FYNNEI. Trimming cost V 4 bases and J 1 base; bases outside gene matches: 1.

This chain links TRBV7-3 with TRBJ2-1; TRBD2 matches at 7 bases. Per germline, CDR1 SGHTA and CDR2 FQGTGA. The V segment lost 3 bases and the J segment 0 bases; nucleotides outside the gene matches: 8. The CDR3 runs to 17 residues. In nucleotides, the CDR3 is TGTGCCAGCAGCTTGGGGACTACGAAGTTCTCCTACAATGAGCAGTTCTTC. Translating it yields CASSLGTTKFSYNEQFF.

This chain uses TRBV2 with TRBJ2-7; D possibly corresponds to TRBD1 (6 bases). The CDR3 is made up of 12 amino acids. Trimming left V 8 bases short and J 3 bases short, with 11 bases between. Germline V CDR1 and CDR2: SNHLY, FYNNEI. CDR3 in amino acids: CASEQTGYEQYF. The CDR3 bases are TGTGCCAGCGAACAGACAGGCTACGAGCAGTACTTC. The variable domain in full, completed from reference TRBV2 and TRBJ2-7, reads EPEVTQTPSHQVTQMGQEVILRCVPISNHLYFYWYRQILGQKVEFLVSFYNNEISEKSEIFDDQFSVERPDGSNFTLKIRSTKLEDSAMYFCASEQTGYEQYFGPGTRLTVT.

The gene calls are TRBV4-3 and TRBJ2-7; a possible D gene is TRBD1 (6 bases). The CDR3 is 14 residues long. The germline gives CDR1 LGHNA, CDR2 YSLEER. V was pared by 0 bases and J by 3 bases, with 9 bases between. The CDR3 loop reads CASSQDKGHYEQYF. The CDR3 nucleotides are TGCGCCAGCAGCCAAGATAAGGGACACTACGAGCAGTACTTC.

This sequence joins TRBV27 and TRBJ1-1; D is unclear. V lost 5 bases and J 1 base, leaving 11 bases between the germline ends. The CDR3 is made up of 14 amino acids. CDR1 MNHEY and CDR2 SMNVEV come from the germline V gene (reference sequence). The CDR3 here is CASSLAQRNTEAFF. The CDR3 DNA sequence: TGTGCCAGCAGTCTCGCACAGAGGAACACTGAAGCTTTCTTT.

The chain couples TRBV20-1 to TRBJ2-5; tentatively, D is TRBD1 (5 bases). V shed 3 bases and J shed 5 bases, with 10 bases lying between them. The CDR3 consists of 12 residues. Germline assignment: CDR1 DFQATT and CDR2 SNEGSKA (reference sequence). The CDR3 protein is CSASRGRETQYF. The CDR3 nucleotides are TGCAGTGCTAGTAGGGGTCGCGAGACCCAGTACTTC.

V and J are TRBV5-6 and TRBJ2-3; D may be TRBD2 (6 bases). Trimming took 4 bases from V and 7 from J, leaving 16 bases between them. This CDR3 comprises 14 residues. Germline lookup yields CDR1 SGHDT and CDR2 YYEEEE. The CDR3 region has the DNA TGTGCCAGCAGCCCGGAGGGCCCTGGGTATACGCAGTATTTT. Protein: CASSPEGPGYTQYF.

The chain couples TRBV2 to TRBJ2-3; a weak D match, TRBD2 (6 bases). CDR1 is SNHLY and CDR2 is FYNNEI in the germline V gene. Trimming removed 3 bases at V and 2 bases at J, with 18 bases between. CDR3 length: 17 residues. The CDR3 protein is CASSDVSFGTLTDTQYF. The CDR3 DNA reads TGTGCCAGCAGTGATGTGAGTTTTGGGACTCTCACAGATACGCAGTATTTT.

The J gene is TRBJ1-2, the V gene TRBV5-1; D is perhaps TRBD1 (5 bases). This CDR3 region has 15 residues. Trimming shortened V by 0 bases and J by 3 bases, and 12 bases separated the two germline ends. Germline V gene lookup returns CDR1 SGHRS and CDR2 YFSETQ. For the CDR3, the DNA is TGCGCCAGCAGCTTGGGCCAGGGAATGGACTATGGCTACACCTTC. Translated, it gives CASSLGQGMDYGYTF.

The J gene is TRBJ2-3, the V gene TRBV19; 9 bases match TRBD1. Germline trimming cut 7 bases from V and 0 bases from J; bases unmatched to any gene: 20. CDR1 LNHDA and CDR2 SQIVND come from the germline V gene (reference sequence). This CDR3 spans 20 amino acids. The CDR3 DNA sequence: TGTGCCAGTACCAAGGGGATAAGGGACAGGGCAAAGTTTAGCACAGATACGCAGTATTTT. It codes for CASTKGIRDRAKFSTDTQYF.

The chain recombines TRBV7-2 with TRBJ1-1; D gene ambiguous. V was cut by 5 bases and J by 4 bases, with 17 bases left in between. This CDR3 region has 15 residues. Germline CDR1 and CDR2: SGHTA and FQGNSA. CDR3 bases: TGTGCCAGCAGCCTAAGAACCCAGCGGCCCACTGAAGCTTTCTTT. Translation gives CASSLRTQRPTEAFF.

The rearrangement joins TRBV7-9 to TRBJ1-2, with 8 bases identical to TRBD1. Germline V gives CDR1 SEHNR, CDR2 FQNEAQ (reference sequence). The V segment lost 3 bases and the J segment 7 bases; nucleotides outside the gene matches: 7. The CDR3 consists of 14 residues. The CDR3 nucleotides read TGTGCCAGCAGCTTGGGACAGGAGACCCGTGGCTACACCTTC. It encodes CASSLGQETRGYTF.

V and J are TRBV18 and TRBJ1-4, with D unclear. There are 19 residues in the CDR3. V lost 1 base and J 5 bases, leaving 23 bases between the germline ends. Germline CDR1 KGHSH, CDR2 LQKENI. The CDR3 sequence: CASSPRRTYGSKVNEKLFF. The CDR3 DNA reads as TGTGCCAGCTCACCACGACGGACTTACGGGTCTAAGGTAAATGAAAAACTGTTTTTT.

J is TRBJ2-1 and V is TRBV7-2; D is unresolved. Germline CDR1 is SGHTA and CDR2 is FQGNSA. The V gene lost 6 bases and the J gene lost 6 bases, with 21 bases spanning the gap. The CDR3 is 16 amino acids. The CDR3 nucleotides read TGTGCCAGCAGTCGAGGCGGCACTGGTTTTATCAATGAGCAGTTCTTC. Its protein product is CASSRGGTGFINEQFF.

The chain uses TRBV3-1 (or the pseudogene TRBV3-2) and TRBJ2-7; 9 bases fit TRBD2. The V and J ends lost 1 base and 4 bases, in that order; junction bases with no gene match: 5. Looked up from germline, CDR1 is LGHDT and CDR2 is YNNKEL (reference sequence). This CDR3 has 15 amino acids. CDR3 DNA: TGTGCCAGCAGCCAAGCCGCGAGCGGGAGGTACGAGCAGTACTTC. Protein product: CASSQAASGRYEQYF.

This clone turned up a few times. The rearrangement uses TRBV28 and TRBJ2-2; maybe TRBD1 (6 bases). The CDR3 totals 14 residues. Per the germline V gene, CDR1 is MDHEN and CDR2 is SYDVKM. Trimming stripped 7 bases from V and 5 bases from J, with 14 bases between. The CDR3 DNA is TGTGCCAGCACGTGGGGGCCAGGGACCGGGGAGCTGTTTTTT. Translated: CASTWGPGTGELFF.

J is TRBJ2-1 and V is TRBV21-1; TRBD2 is the table's D call, not checked against the DNA. TRBV21-1 is labeled a pseudogene. The length of the CDR3 is 14 residues. CDR3 in amino acids: CASTGLAGLGEQFF. The CDR3 DNA reads as TGTGCCAGCACGGGGCTAGCGGGACTGGGTGAGCAGTTCTTC.

V is TRBV4-1 and J is TRBJ1-5; D is uncertain. Trimming took 2 bases from V and 4 from J, leaving 21 bases between them. The CDR3 length is 18 residues. The germline V gene encodes CDR1 MGHRA and CDR2 YSYEKL. CDR3 DNA sequence: TGCGCCAGCAGCCAATCGTTCGTCGGACTGAGATCGAATCAGCCCCAGCATTTT. Translating gives CASSQSFVGLRSNQPQHF.

V gene TRBV7-3 combines with J gene TRBJ2-5; a weak D match, TRBD2 (6 bases). The CDR3 covers 19 residues. CDR1 and CDR2 (germline): SGHTA, FQGTGA. The ends were cut back, 5 bases at V and 2 bases at J, with 27 bases in the middle. CDR3 sequence: CASSPGLYTPSVVQETQYF. In DNA, the CDR3 is TGTGCCAGCAGCCCGGGACTTTACACCCCCTCGGTCGTTCAAGAGACCCAGTACTTC.

The rearrangement uses TRBV19 and TRBJ1-1; D is undetermined. Trimming took 5 bases from V and 0 from J, leaving 10 bases between them. Germline assignment: CDR1 LNHDA and CDR2 SQIVND (reference sequence). This CDR3 contains 14 residues. The CDR3 spells CASSQSGVNTEAFF. DNA for the CDR3: TGTGCCAGTAGTCAGAGCGGGGTGAACACTGAAGCTTTCTTT.

The rearrangement uses TRBV19 and TRBJ1-5, with unresolved D. CDR3 length: 16 amino acids. Germline CDR1 reads LNHDA; CDR2 reads SQIVND (reference sequence). The ends were cut back, 3 bases at V and 4 bases at J, with 16 bases in the middle. DNA of the CDR3: TGTGCCAGTAGTATGGAGGGAAAGCAACCTAATCAGCCCCAGCATTTT. It encodes CASSMEGKQPNQPQHF.

J is TRBJ2-5 and V is TRBV11-3; the D gene is possibly TRBD1 (6 bases). Per the germline V gene, CDR1 is SGHNT and CDR2 is YENEEA. V shed 4 bases and J shed 5 bases, with 11 bases lying between them. The CDR3 extends over 13 amino acids. DNA for the CDR3: TGTGCCAGCAGCTCACAGGGTTTGGAGACCCAGTACTTC. Encoded protein: CASSSQGLETQYF. The full variable domain, with the rest looked up from reference TRBV11-3 and TRBJ2-5, is EAGVVQSPRYKIIEKKQPVAFWCNPISGHNTLYWYLQNLGQGPELLIRYENEEAVDDSQLPKDRFSAERLKGVDSTLKIQPAELGDSAVYLCASSSQGLETQYFGPGTRLLVL.